The 31 T cell receptor beta chains below were found in one sample sequenced in a study of shared clonotypes between healthy human individuals. The repertoire was sequenced with immunoSEQ multiplex PCR; TCRdb's copy has only in-frame clones and lacks some. This table has around 700,000 clones, around two thirds appearing once. The sequencing sample was made of memory CD4+ T cells sorted from blood. Subset indicated: CD45RA-negative fraction. These receptors originate from a woman aged 25 to 39 in good health.

This sequence joins TRBV4-1 and TRBJ2-3, with 7 bases lining up with TRBD2. The V gene end was trimmed by 5 bases and the J gene end by 0 bases; junction bases not matched to a gene: 11. CDR3 length: 17 residues. CDR1 is MGHRA and CDR2 is YSYEKL in the germline V gene. Written as DNA, the CDR3 is TGCGCCAGCAGCATCTCGGGAGGTCTGACTAGCACAGATACGCAGTATTTT. Its translation: CASSISGGLTSTDTQYF.

This rearrangement joins TRBV6-1 to TRBJ2-1; D remains ambiguous. V was trimmed by 1 base and J by 2 bases, leaving 9 bases between them. Germline assignment: CDR1 MNHNS and CDR2 SASEGT. This CDR3 has 15 amino acids. The CDR3 DNA is TGTGCCAGCAGTGAAGACCTAGAGACCTACAATGAGCAGTTCTTC. Residues: CASSEDLETYNEQFF.

V and J are TRBV6-6 and TRBJ1-2; tentatively, D is TRBD1 (5 bases). The V end lost 7 bases, the J end lost 8 bases, and 20 bases lay between the germline ends. This CDR3 has 14 residues. The germline gives CDR1 MNHNY, CDR2 SVGAGI (reference sequence). The DNA of the CDR3 is TGTGCCAGCAATCGGAGGCAGGGTGGCGGGGGCTACACCTTC. It translates to CASNRRQGGGGYTF.

The chain is built from TRBV6-6 and TRBJ2-2; D is possibly TRBD1 or TRBD2 (5 bases each). Germline CDR1 and CDR2: MNHNY and SVGAGI (reference sequence). V lost 7 bases to trimming and J lost 8 bases, with 11 bases between them. The CDR3 consists of 12 residues. CDR3: CASTSGPGELFF. The CDR3 DNA reads TGTGCCAGCACCTCGGGGCCGGGGGAGCTGTTTTTT.

The chain has TRBV6-4 and TRBJ2-3; D possibly corresponds to TRBD1 (5 bases). Trimming removed 8 bases at V and 2 bases at J, with 11 bases between. Per germline, CDR1 MRHNA and CDR2 SNTAGT. CDR3 length: 13 amino acids. This chain's CDR3 is CASSDSPTDTQYF. CDR3 DNA sequence: TGTGCCAGCTCCGACAGCCCCACAGATACGCAGTATTTT.

By its share, this clone is medium-sized. The chain is built from TRBV6-1 and TRBJ2-2, with D perhaps TRBD1 (6 bases). CDR1 is MNHNS, CDR2 SASEGT, per germline. The CDR3 totals 14 residues. V was clipped by 7 bases and J by 1 base, with 10 bases between them. The CDR3 sequence is CASILTGNTGELFF. CDR3 nucleotides: TGTGCCAGCATCTTGACAGGGAACACCGGGGAGCTGTTTTTT.

The chain has TRBV11-1 and TRBJ2-1, with a tentative D call TRBD1 (6 bases). CDR3 length: 15 amino acids. Germline lookup yields CDR1 SGHAT and CDR2 FQDESV (reference sequence). Trimming took off 3 bases at V and 0 bases at J, with 9 bases between the two ends. The CDR3 DNA is TGTGCCAGCAGCTTGACAGGACTCTCCTACAATGAGCAGTTCTTC. Its translation is CASSLTGLSYNEQFF. The full variable domain, completed using reference TRBV11-1 and TRBJ2-1, is EAEVAQSPRYKITEKSQAVAFWCDPISGHATLYWYRQILGQGPELLVQFQDESVVDDSQLPKDRFSAERLKGVDSTLKIQPAELGDSAMYLCASSLTGLSYNEQFFGPGTRLTVL.

The genes are TRBV10-1 and TRBJ1-4; 12 bases agree with TRBD1. V shed 9 bases, J shed 7 bases, and the junction held 9 bases outside the gene matches. The germline V gene has CDR1 WNHNN and CDR2 SYGVQD (reference sequence). There are 15 residues in the CDR3. The DNA of the CDR3 is TGCGCCAGTTCCCCGGGACAGGGGGCCGGTGAAAAACTGTTTTTT. The encoded protein is CASSPGQGAGEKLFF.

The chain links TRBV4-1 to TRBJ2-5; 7 bases agree with TRBD2. Germline trimming cut 2 bases from V and 3 bases from J; bases unmatched to any gene: 9. Germline V gene data show CDR1 as MGHRA and CDR2 as YSYEKL. This CDR3 contains 16 residues. CDR3 in amino acids: CASSQIGGRAKETQYF. The DNA of the CDR3 is TGCGCCAGCAGCCAAATTGGAGGGAGGGCCAAAGAGACCCAGTACTTC.

This clone appeared a single time. This chain uses TRBV4-1 with TRBJ2-3; D not certain. Trimming left V 0 bases short and J 0 bases short, with 7 bases between. CDR3 size: 15 residues. Germline-derived CDR1 and CDR2 are MGHRA and YSYEKL. The DNA for the CDR3 is TGCGCCAGCAGCCAAGACCTGGGTAGCACAGATACGCAGTATTTT. It is translated as CASSQDLGSTDTQYF.

This clone was counted once. In DNA, the CDR3 is TGTGCCAGCAGTCCCTTCCTAGCGGGAGGGCTTCGCAATGAGCAGTTCTTC. Translating it yields CASSPFLAGGLRNEQFF. The chain uses TRBV27 and TRBJ2-1, with 12 nucleotides matching TRBD2. The germline V gene has CDR1 MNHEY and CDR2 SMNVEV (reference sequence). This CDR3 has 17 residues. The V gene end was trimmed by 5 bases and the J gene end by 6 bases; junction bases not matched to a gene: 11.

The V call is TRBV6-6, the J call TRBJ2-7; D might be TRBD2 (5 bases). V lost 5 bases and J 0 bases, leaving 8 bases between the germline ends. The CDR3 has 13 amino acids. The germline CDR1 and CDR2 sequences are MNHNY and SVGAGI (reference sequence). The CDR3 sequence is CASSEGFSYEQYF. The CDR3 region has the DNA TGTGCCAGCAGTGAGGGATTCTCCTACGAGCAGTACTTC.

The chain joins TRBV4-1 to TRBJ2-7; TRBD1 matches at 9 bases. Losses at the gene ends were 2 bases for V and 4 bases for J; bases not matched to a gene: 3. Germline V gene data show CDR1 as MGHRA and CDR2 as YSYEKL. This CDR3 region has 14 residues. CDR3 DNA: TGCGCCAGCAGCCAACCGGGACAGGGATACGAGCAGTACTTC. It encodes CASSQPGQGYEQYF.

J is TRBJ1-5 and V is TRBV25-1; a weak D match, TRBD1 (6 bases). This CDR3 region has 16 residues. Trimming shortened V by 3 bases and J by 4 bases, and 16 bases separated the two germline ends. The germline CDR1 and CDR2 sequences are MGHDK and SYGVNS. CDR3 nucleotides: TGTGCCAGCAGTGACAGGACAGATCGCCCTAATCAGCCCCAGCATTTT. It translates to CASSDRTDRPNQPQHF.

V and J are TRBV2 and TRBJ2-3; 9 nucleotides agree with TRBD2. Germline CDR1 reads SNHLY; CDR2 reads FYNNEI. J gave up 6 bases and V 4 bases, and 8 bases lay outside the gene matches. The CDR3 totals 15 residues. The CDR3 DNA is TGTGCCAGCAGTGGAGTAGCGGGAGCTTCGGATACGCAGTATTTT. Translating gives CASSGVAGASDTQYF.

This clone was counted at least ten times. This same CDR3 is encoded by further DNA sequences in the sample. This chain connects TRBV6-4 to TRBJ2-2; 9 bases match TRBD1. The CDR3 is made up of 16 amino acids. Germline loops: CDR1 MRHNA, CDR2 SNTAGT. The V gene end was trimmed by 0 bases and the J gene end by 1 base; junction bases not matched to a gene: 0. The CDR3 DNA is TGTGCCAGCAGTGACTCGGGACAGGGGAACACCGGGGAGCTGTTTTTT. As protein: CASSDSGQGNTGELFF.

The chain has TRBV18 and TRBJ1-5; D gene unclear. The germline CDR1 and CDR2 sequences are KGHSH and LQKENI. V lost 2 bases to trimming and J lost 7 bases, with 12 bases between them. The CDR3 is made up of 14 amino acids. As DNA, the CDR3 is TGTGCCAGCTCACCAGTACAGCATGGCCAGCCCCAGCATTTT. It specifies CASSPVQHGQPQHF.

This chain links TRBV13 with TRBJ2-7; TRBD2 matches at 10 bases. V gave up 5 bases and J gave up 3 bases; unmatched junction bases: 7. Germline V gives CDR1 PRHDT, CDR2 FYEKMQ (reference sequence). This CDR3 contains 15 residues. The CDR3 sequence is CASSEAGGDGYEQYF. CDR3 sequence (DNA): TGTGCCAGCAGCGAAGCGGGAGGGGATGGCTACGAGCAGTACTTC.

The chain combines TRBV11-2 with TRBJ1-2; 11 bases align to TRBD1. Germline CDR1 is SGHAT and CDR2 is FQNNGV. The CDR3 is 15 amino acids. The V segment lost 5 bases and the J segment 4 bases; nucleotides outside the gene matches: 6. CDR3 residues: CASSPRDRGVYGYTF. The CDR3 DNA follows: TGTGCCAGCAGCCCAAGGGACAGGGGGGTCTATGGCTACACCTTC.

The chain combines TRBV2 with TRBJ2-1, with TRBD2 matching 8 bases. This CDR3 has 15 amino acids. CDR1 is SNHLY and CDR2 is FYNNEI in the germline V gene. J lost 8 bases, V lost 7 bases, and 13 bases had no gene match. The CDR3 is CASIPSRTSSDEQFF. CDR3 DNA: TGTGCCAGCATCCCGTCGCGGACTAGCTCCGATGAGCAGTTCTTC.

The chain couples TRBV10-2 to TRBJ2-7, with 7 nucleotides matching TRBD2. This CDR3 has 15 amino acids. Unmatched junction bases numbered 11, after V lost 6 bases and J lost 3 bases. CDR1 and CDR2 (germline): WSHSY, SAAADI. In nucleotides, the CDR3 is TGCGCCAGCAGCGACTCTCCTAGCGGCTTCTACGAGCAGTACTTC. The encoded protein is CASSDSPSGFYEQYF.

The J gene is TRBJ1-1, the V gene TRBV27, with 8 bases identical to TRBD1. The CDR3 has 14 amino acids. V shed 6 bases, J shed 6 bases, and the junction held 9 bases outside the gene matches. The germline gives CDR1 MNHEY, CDR2 SMNVEV (reference sequence). The CDR3 DNA reads as TGTGCCAGCAGGGAATTCGGACAGGGCGCTGAAGCTTTCTTT. Its protein product is CASREFGQGAEAFF.

The chain uses TRBV6-5 and TRBJ1-2; the D gene is possibly TRBD1 (6 bases). Germline V CDR1 and CDR2: MNHEY, SVGAGI. Between the trimmed V and J ends, which lost 5 bases and 7 bases, there was a span of 14 bases. This CDR3 spans 13 amino acids. CDR3: CASSRTGPLGYTF. The CDR3 DNA reads TGTGCCAGCAGTCGAACAGGGCCTCTTGGCTACACCTTC.

In regard to this clone: The sample has other DNA sequences that encode this CDR3 too. CDR3 loop: CASSELAGYNEQFF. CDR3 coding DNA: TGTGCCAGCAGTGAACTAGCGGGTTACAATGAGCAGTTCTTC. This rearrangement joins TRBV6-4 to TRBJ2-1, with 9 positions matching TRBD2. This CDR3 comprises 14 residues. In germline, CDR1 is MRHNA, CDR2 SNTAGT. The trim removed 3 bases at V and 4 bases at J, leaving 1 base unmatched.

The V call is TRBV7-9, the J call TRBJ2-7; D gene uncertain. CDR3 size: 13 residues. From germline, CDR1 is SEHNR and CDR2 FQNEAQ (reference sequence). Trimming cost V 0 bases and J 5 bases, with 8 bases left between them. The CDR3, as DNA: TGTGCCAGCAGCTTAGCCGGATCCGACGAGCAGTACTTC. This encodes CASSLAGSDEQYF. The full variable domain, in which reference TRBV7-9 and TRBJ2-7 provide the parts outside the CDR3, is DTGVSQNPRHKITKRGQNVTFRCDPISEHNRLYWYRQTLGQGPEFLTYFQNEAQLEKSRLLSDRFSAERPKGSFSTLEIQRTEQGDSAMYLCASSLAGSDEQYFGPGTRLTVT.

J is TRBJ2-7 and V is TRBV28, with TRBD1 matching 7 bases. V lost 5 bases to trimming and J lost 2 bases; unmatched junction nucleotides: 6. This CDR3 is 14 amino acids long. Per germline, CDR1 MDHEN and CDR2 SYDVKM. The CDR3 DNA sequence: TGTGCCAGCAGTCCAGGGGGTGAACCCTACGAGCAGTACTTC. It yields the protein CASSPGGEPYEQYF. Combining the CDR3 with reference TRBV28 and TRBJ2-7 gives the whole variable domain DVKVTQSSRYLVKRTGEKVFLECVQDMDHENMFWYRQDPGLGLRLIYFSYDVKMKEKGDIPEGYSVSREKKERFSLILESASTNQTSMYLCASSPGGEPYEQYFGPGTRLTVT.

The chain links TRBV10-3 to TRBJ2-7; D is undetermined. Per germline, CDR1 ENHRY and CDR2 SYGVKD. The CDR3 is made up of 12 amino acids. Trimming pared 4 bases from V and 7 bases from J, leaving 11 bases between. CDR3 DNA: TGTGCCATCAGTGCCCCGGCTACGGAGCAGTACTTC. Translated: CAISAPATEQYF.

A few counts support this clone. The rearrangement uses TRBV10-1 and TRBJ2-3, with 9 bases lining up with TRBD1. CDR1 WNHNN and CDR2 SYGVQD come from the germline V gene (reference sequence). The length of the CDR3 is 14 residues. Trimming cost V 2 bases and J 4 bases; bases outside gene matches: 1. DNA for the CDR3: TGCGCCAGCAGTGAGGGACAGGGGCCAGATACGCAGTATTTT. Its protein product is CASSEGQGPDTQYF.

In this sample, this clone turned up once. The chain carries TRBV9 and TRBJ2-3; 7 positions match TRBD2. Germline V lookup: CDR1 SGDLS, CDR2 YYNGEE. This CDR3 has 15 amino acids. The junction had 4 bases not matched to a gene; V was cut back by 0 bases and J by 3 bases. This CDR3 is CASSVGGSETDTQYF. In nucleotides, the CDR3 is TGTGCCAGCAGCGTAGGCGGGAGTGAAACAGATACGCAGTATTTT.

The CDR3 DNA follows: TGTGCCAGCAGCCCTAAATGGGGGACTAGTGGCACAGATACGCAGTATTTT. It encodes CASSPKWGTSGTDTQYF. The chain employs TRBV7-6 and TRBJ2-3, with 8 nucleotides matching TRBD2. Losses at the gene ends were 5 bases for V and 1 base for J; bases not matched to a gene: 11. The CDR3 covers 17 residues. Germline loops: CDR1 SGHVS, CDR2 FNYEAQ.

The genes are TRBV5-6 and TRBJ1-4, with 9 bases matching TRBD1. The junction had 7 bases not matched to a gene; V was cut back by 3 bases and J by 7 bases. Germline V lookup: CDR1 SGHDT, CDR2 YYEEEE. CDR3 length equals 15 residues. The CDR3 DNA reads TGTGCCAGCAGCTCGCAACAGGGGGCCGGTGAAAAACTGTTTTTT. Translation gives CASSSQQGAGEKLFF.